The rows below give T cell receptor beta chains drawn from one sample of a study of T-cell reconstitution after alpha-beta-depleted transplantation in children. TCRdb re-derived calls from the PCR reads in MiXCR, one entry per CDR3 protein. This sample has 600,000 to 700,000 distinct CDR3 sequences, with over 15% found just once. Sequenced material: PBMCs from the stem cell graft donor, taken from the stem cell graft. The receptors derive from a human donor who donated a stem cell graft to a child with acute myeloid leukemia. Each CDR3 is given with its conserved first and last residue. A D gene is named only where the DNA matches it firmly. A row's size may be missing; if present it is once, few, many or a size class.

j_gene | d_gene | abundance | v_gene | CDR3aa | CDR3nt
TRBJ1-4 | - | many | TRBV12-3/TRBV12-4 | CASSLALGSTNEKLFF | TGTGCCAGCAGTTTAGCGCTTGGATCAACTAATGAAAAACTGTTTTTT
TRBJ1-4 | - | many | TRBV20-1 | CSARLPRGNEKLFF | TGCAGTGCTAGACTACCGAGGGGGAATGAAAAACTGTTTTTT
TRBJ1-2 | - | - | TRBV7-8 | CASSLGGNYGYNF | TGTGCCAGCAGCTTAGGGGGTAACTATGGCTACAACTTC
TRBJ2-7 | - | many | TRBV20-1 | CSARVPSSYEQYF | TGCAGTGCTAGGGTACCGAGCTCCTACGAGCAGTACTTC
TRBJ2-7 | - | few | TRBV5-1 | CASSLGRSSSYEQYF | TGCGCCAGCAGCTTGGGGCGCTCCAGCTCCTACGAGCAGTACTTC
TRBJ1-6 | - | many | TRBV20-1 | CSATQDLDSPLHF | TGCAGTGCTACCCAAGATCTGGATTCACCCCTCCACTTT
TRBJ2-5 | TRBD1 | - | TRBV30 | CAWSAGTGMMMKTQYF | TGTGCCTGGAGCGCCGGGACAGGGATGATGATGAAGACCCAGTACTTC
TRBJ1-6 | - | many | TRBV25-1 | CASTQTGYGSPLHF | TGTGCCAGCACCCAGACAGGCTACGGCTCACCCCTCCACTTT
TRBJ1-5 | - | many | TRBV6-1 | CASKRDKDQPQHF | TGTGCCAGCAAGCGGGACAAAGATCAGCCCCAGCATTTT
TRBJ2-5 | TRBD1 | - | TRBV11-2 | CASSLDLTGGEETQYF | TGTGCCAGCAGCTTAGATCTGACAGGGGGCGAAGAGACCCAGTACTTC
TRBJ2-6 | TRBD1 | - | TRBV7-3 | CASSSSPGTAGANVLTF | TGTGCCAGCAGCTCCTCTCCTGGGACAGCTGGGGCCAACGTCCTGACTTTC
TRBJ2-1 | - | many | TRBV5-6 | CASSWTGPHEQFF | TGTGCCAGCAGCTGGACGGGGCCCCATGAGCAGTTCTTC
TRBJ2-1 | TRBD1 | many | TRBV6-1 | CASGTGSYNEQFF | TGTGCCAGCGGGACAGGGTCCTACAATGAGCAGTTCTTC
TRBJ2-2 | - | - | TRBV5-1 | CASTPGHGELFF | TGCGCCAGCACCCCCGGTCACGGGGAGCTGTTTTTT
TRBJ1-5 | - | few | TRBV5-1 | CASSPTRWASDSNQPQHF | TGCGCCAGCAGCCCCACCCGGTGGGCGTCCGATAGCAATCAGCCCCAGCATTTT
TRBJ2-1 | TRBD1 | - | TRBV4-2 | CASGGQGVGEQFF | TGTGCCAGCGGGGGACAGGGTGTAGGTGAGCAGTTCTTC
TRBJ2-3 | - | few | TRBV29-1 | CSALGDLTDTQYF | TGCAGCGCCCTGGGGGACCTCACAGATACGCAGTATTTT
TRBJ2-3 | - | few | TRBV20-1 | CSASREDTQYF | TGCAGTGCTTCCAGGGAGGATACGCAGTATTTT
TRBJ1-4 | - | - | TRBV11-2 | CASSLEASWGAANEKLFF | TGTGCCAGCAGCTTAGAAGCTTCCTGGGGAGCAGCTAATGAAAAACTGTTTTTT
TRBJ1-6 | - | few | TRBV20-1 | CSARDKGQSSYNSPLHF | TGCAGTGCTAGAGACAAAGGACAGAGCTCCTATAATTCACCCCTCCACTTT
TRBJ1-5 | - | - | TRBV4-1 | CASSQDGSGASDQPQHF | TGCGCCAGCAGCCAAGACGGGTCAGGGGCCTCCGATCAGCCCCAGCATTTT
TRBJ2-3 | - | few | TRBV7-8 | CASSLDLGHYTQYF | TGTGCCAGCAGCTTAGACTTGGGGCATTATACGCAGTATTTT
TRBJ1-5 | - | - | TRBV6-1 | CASSEEPSYSNQPQHF | TGTGCCAGCAGTGAAGAACCCAGTTATAGCAATCAGCCCCAGCATTTT
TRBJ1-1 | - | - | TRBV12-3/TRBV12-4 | CASSPTASMNTEAFF | TGTGCCAGCAGCCCCACGGCCTCTATGAACACTGAAGCTTTCTTT
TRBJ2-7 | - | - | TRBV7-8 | CASSRDPVLSYEQYF | TGTGCCAGCAGCCGTGACCCCGTTCTGAGCTACGAGCAGTACTTC
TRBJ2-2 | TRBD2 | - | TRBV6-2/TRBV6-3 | CASSSSGGFANTGELFF | TGTGCCAGCAGTTCCAGCGGGGGCTTCGCGAACACCGGGGAGCTGTTTTTT
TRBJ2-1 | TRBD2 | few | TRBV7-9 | CASSPWHGAGGNNEQFF | TGTGCCAGCAGCCCATGGCACGGGGCGGGGGGCAACAATGAGCAGTTCTTC
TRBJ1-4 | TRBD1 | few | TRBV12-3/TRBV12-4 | CASSSHRGRQEKLFF | TGTGCCAGCAGTTCCCACAGGGGGCGCCAGGAAAAACTGTTTTTT
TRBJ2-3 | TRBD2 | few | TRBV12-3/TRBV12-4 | CASSSGGAADTQYF | TGTGCCAGCAGTTCCGGGGGGGCCGCAGATACGCAGTATTTT
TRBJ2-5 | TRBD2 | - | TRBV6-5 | CASSYGSGPETQYF | TGTGCCAGCAGTTACGGTAGCGGGCCCGAGACCCAGTACTTC
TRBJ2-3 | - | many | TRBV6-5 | CASSYSPDLDTQYF | TGTGCCAGCAGTTACTCGCCGGACCTCGATACGCAGTATTTT
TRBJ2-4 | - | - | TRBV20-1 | CSASAGAGAKNIQYF | TGCAGTGCTAGCGCAGGGGCGGGAGCCAAAAACATTCAGTACTTC
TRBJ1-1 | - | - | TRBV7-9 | CASSLGDRPEAFF | TGTGCCAGCAGCTTAGGGGATCGGCCTGAAGCTTTCTTT
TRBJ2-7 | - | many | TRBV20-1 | CSGRSGEAYEQYF | TGCAGTGGCCGTAGTGGCGAAGCCTACGAGCAGTACTTC
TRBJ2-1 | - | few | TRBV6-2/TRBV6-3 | CASRGTHYNEQFF | TGTGCCAGCCGCGGGACTCACTACAATGAGCAGTTCTTC
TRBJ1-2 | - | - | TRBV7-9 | CASSPERYYGYTF | TGTGCCAGCAGCCCCGAGAGGTACTATGGCTACACCTTC
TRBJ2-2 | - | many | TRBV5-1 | CASSRDLGPGELFF | TGCGCCAGCAGCCGGGATCTTGGCCCCGGGGAGCTGTTTTTT
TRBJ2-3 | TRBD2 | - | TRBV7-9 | CASRRDGLAGWDTQYF | TGTGCCAGCAGGCGGGACGGTCTAGCGGGGTGGGATACGCAGTATTTT
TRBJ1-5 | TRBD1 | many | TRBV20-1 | CSAREPGQGLNQPQHF | TGCAGTGCTAGAGAGCCGGGACAGGGACTAAATCAGCCCCAGCATTTT
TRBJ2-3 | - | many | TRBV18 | CASTPGPVRADTQYF | TGTGCCAGCACACCGGGTCCCGTTCGCGCAGATACGCAGTATTTT
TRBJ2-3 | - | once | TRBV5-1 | CASTGWGAPDTQYF | TGCGCCAGCACTGGTTGGGGGGCCCCAGATACGCAGTATTTT
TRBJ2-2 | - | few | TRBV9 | CASSADRGTDTGELFF | TGTGCCAGCAGCGCCGATCGGGGGACGGACACCGGGGAGCTGTTTTTT
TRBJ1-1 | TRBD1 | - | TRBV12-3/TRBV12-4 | CASSSGTGERAFF | TGTGCCAGCAGTTCCGGGACAGGGGAGAGAGCTTTCTTT
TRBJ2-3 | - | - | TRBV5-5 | CASSHVGTSSTDTQYF | TGTGCCAGCAGCCATGTTGGGACTTCTAGCACAGATACGCAGTATTTT
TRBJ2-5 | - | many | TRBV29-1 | CSVQGTGAETQYF | TGCAGCGTGCAGGGGACCGGGGCGGAGACCCAGTACTTC
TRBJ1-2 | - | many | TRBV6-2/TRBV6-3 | CASSIRTDHGYTF | TGTGCCAGCAGTATACGGACAGATCACGGCTACACCTTC
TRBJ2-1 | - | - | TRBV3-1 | CASSQDRMEYNEQFF | TGTGCCAGCAGCCAAGATCGCATGGAATACAATGAGCAGTTCTTC
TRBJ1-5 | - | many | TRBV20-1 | CSAKLGGQPQHF | TGCAGTGCTAAATTAGGGGGTCAGCCCCAGCATTTT
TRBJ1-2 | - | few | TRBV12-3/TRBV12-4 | CASSPRRGWGYTF | TGTGCCAGCAGTCCCCGAAGGGGGTGGGGCTACACCTTC
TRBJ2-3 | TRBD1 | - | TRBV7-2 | CASSPQTGPTDTQYF | TGTGCCAGCAGCCCCCAGACAGGGCCCACAGATACGCAGTATTTT
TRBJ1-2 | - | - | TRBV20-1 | CSASPPVGGGDGYTF | TGCAGTGCTAGCCCCCCCGTCGGGGGCGGTGACGGCTACACCTTC
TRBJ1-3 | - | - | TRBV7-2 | CASSLYSGFYSGNTIYF | TGTGCCAGCAGCTTATACTCGGGCTTCTACTCTGGAAACACCATATATTTT
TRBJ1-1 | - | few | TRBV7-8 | CASSLGTARGAFF | TGTGCCAGCAGCTTAGGGACAGCCCGAGGAGCTTTCTTT
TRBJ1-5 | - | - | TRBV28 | CASSLSGLNQPQHF | TGTGCCAGCAGTTTAAGTGGGCTCAATCAGCCCCAGCATTTT
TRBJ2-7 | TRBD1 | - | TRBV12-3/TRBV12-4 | CASSSLRDSSYEQYF | TGTGCCAGCAGTTCCCTTAGGGACAGTTCCTACGAGCAGTACTTC
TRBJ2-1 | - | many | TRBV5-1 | CASSLRWGHSYNEQFF | TGCGCCAGCAGCTTGAGGTGGGGACATTCCTACAATGAGCAGTTCTTC